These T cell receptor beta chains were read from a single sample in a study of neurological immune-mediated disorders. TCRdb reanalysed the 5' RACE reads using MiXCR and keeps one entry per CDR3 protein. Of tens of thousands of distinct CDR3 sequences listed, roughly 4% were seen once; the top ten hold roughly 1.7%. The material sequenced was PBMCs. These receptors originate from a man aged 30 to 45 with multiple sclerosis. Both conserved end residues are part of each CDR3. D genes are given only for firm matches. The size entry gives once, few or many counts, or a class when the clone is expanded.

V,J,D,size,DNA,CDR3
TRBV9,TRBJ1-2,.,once,TGTGCCAGCAGCGCTACAGGTTACTATGGCTACACCTTC,CASSATGYYGYTF
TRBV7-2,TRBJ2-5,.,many,TGTGCCAGCAGCTTGGGGTTCGGAGAGACCCAGTACTTC,CASSLGFGETQYF
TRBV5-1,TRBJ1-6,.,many,TGCGCCAGCAGCTTGGAGGGGGGGAATTCACCCCTCCACTTT,CASSLEGGNSPLHF
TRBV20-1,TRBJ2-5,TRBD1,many,TGCAGTGCTAGAGATCGGACAGGGCGAAAGACCCAGTACTTC,CSARDRTGRKTQYF
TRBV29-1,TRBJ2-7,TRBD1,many,TGCAGCGTTGAATCGGGACAGGACTCCTACGAGCAGTACTTC,CSVESGQDSYEQYF
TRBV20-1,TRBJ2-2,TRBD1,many,TGCAGTGCCCACGACAGGGGGTCAAGCACCGGGGAGCTGTTTTTT,CSAHDRGSSTGELFF
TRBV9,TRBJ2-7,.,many,TGTGCCAGCAGCCATGGACCGGGGGTTGGCGAGCAGTACTTC,CASSHGPGVGEQYF
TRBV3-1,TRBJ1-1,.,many,TGTGCCAGCAGCCAAGGGGGCATGAACACTGAAGCTTTCTTT,CASSQGGMNTEAFF
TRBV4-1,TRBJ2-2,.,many,TGCGCCAGCAGCCACCGAGGAGTTAACACCGGGGAGCTGTTTTTT,CASSHRGVNTGELFF
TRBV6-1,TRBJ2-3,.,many,TGTGCCAGCAGTGAACCGGGACTTTCTACAGATACGCAGTATTTT,CASSEPGLSTDTQYF
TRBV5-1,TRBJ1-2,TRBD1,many,TGCGCCAGCAGCCCATCAACAGGGGCTAACTATGGCTACACCTTC,CASSPSTGANYGYTF
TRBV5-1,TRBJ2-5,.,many,TGCGCCAGCAGCCGGCAGGGGGGAACCCAAGAGACCCAGTACTTC,CASSRQGGTQETQYF
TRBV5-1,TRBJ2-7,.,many,TGCGCCAGCAGCCCCCGGGACCCATCCTACGAGCAGTACTTC,CASSPRDPSYEQYF
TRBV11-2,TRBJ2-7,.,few,TGTGCCAGCAGCTTAGTTCCTACTGCGGGCGAAGAGCAGTACTTC,CASSLVPTAGEEQYF
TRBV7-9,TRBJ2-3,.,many,TGTGCCAGCAGCCGTCGCGAGACAGACACAGATACGCAGTATTTT,CASSRRETDTDTQYF
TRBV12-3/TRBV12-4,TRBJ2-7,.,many,TGTGCCAGCAGTCGTGCACAGGGTGAAGTCAGATCCGAGCAGTACTTC,CASSRAQGEVRSEQYF
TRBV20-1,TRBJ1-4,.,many,TGCAGTGCTCGGGGACATCGGGAAAAACTGTTTTTT,CSARGHREKLFF
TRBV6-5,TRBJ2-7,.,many,TGTGCCAGCAGTTACGAGCCGGGCTCCGAGCAGTACTTC,CASSYEPGSEQYF
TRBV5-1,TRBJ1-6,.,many,TGCGCCAGCAGCAACGGGAATTCACCCCTCAACTTT,CASSNGNSPLNF
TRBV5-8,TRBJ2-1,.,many,TGTGCCAGCAGCTTGGAAGGGGAGAGCTCCTACAATGAGCAGTTCTTC,CASSLEGESSYNEQFF
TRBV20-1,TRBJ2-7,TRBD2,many,TGCAGTGCTAGAGGGACTAGCGGACGGTACGAGCAGTACTTC,CSARGTSGRYEQYF
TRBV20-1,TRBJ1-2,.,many,TGCAGTGCTAGAGAACCGCCGCAGGGTTGGGATGGCTACACCTTC,CSAREPPQGWDGYTF
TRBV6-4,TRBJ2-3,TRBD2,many,TGTGCCAGCAGTGAATTAGCGGGAGGAGATACGCAGTATTTT,CASSELAGGDTQYF
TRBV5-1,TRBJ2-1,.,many,TGCGCCAGCAGCTCGAATTACAGGGAATCAAATGAGCAGTTCTTC,CASSSNYRESNEQFF
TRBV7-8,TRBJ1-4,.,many,TGTGCCAGCAGCCCCCTCGGACAAATGCAAACTAATGAAAAACTGTTTTTT,CASSPLGQMQTNEKLFF
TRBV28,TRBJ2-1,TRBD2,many,TGTGCCAGCAGCCAAGACCGGACTAGCGGGGCAAATGAGCAGTTCTTC,CASSQDRTSGANEQFF
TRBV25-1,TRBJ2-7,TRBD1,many,TGTGCCAGCAGTGGTCCTGGGACAGGCGAGCAGTACTTC,CASSGPGTGEQYF
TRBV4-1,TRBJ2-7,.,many,TGCGCCAGCAGCCAAGTGGGGGGCCCCGCGAGCCACGAGCAGTACTTC,CASSQVGGPASHEQYF
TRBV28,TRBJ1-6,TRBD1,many,TGTGCCAGCAGATCGACAGGGGGCGCCTCACCCCTCAACTTT,CASRSTGGASPLNF
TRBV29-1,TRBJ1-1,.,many,TGCAGCGTTGCCTTAGGTGGGGGCCGGCCGAACACTGAAGCTTTCTTT,CSVALGGGRPNTEAFF
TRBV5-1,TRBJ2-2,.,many,TGCGCCAGCAGCCTCCGGGACTTTTCCACCGGGGAGCTGTTTTTT,CASSLRDFSTGELFF
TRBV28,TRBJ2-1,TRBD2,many,TGTGCCAGCAGTTTCCCTTGGCGGGAGACCGCCTACAATGAGCAGTTCTTC,CASSFPWRETAYNEQFF
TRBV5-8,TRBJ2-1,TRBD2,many,TGTGCCAGCAGCCCCGGGACTAGCGCCTACAATGAGCAGTTCTTC,CASSPGTSAYNEQFF
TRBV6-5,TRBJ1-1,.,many,TGTGCCAGCAGTTCGGGGGGGCACATGAACACTGAAGCTTTCTTT,CASSSGGHMNTEAFF
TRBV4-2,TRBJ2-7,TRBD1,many,TGTGCCAGCAGCCTAACGTCCGGGACAGGGACGAGCTCCTACGAGCAGTACTTC,CASSLTSGTGTSSYEQYF
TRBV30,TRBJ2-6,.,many,TGTGCCTGGAGTTCGGGATCTGGGGCCAACGTCCTGACTTTC,CAWSSGSGANVLTF
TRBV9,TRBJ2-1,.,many,TGTGCCAGCAGCGGGCAAGGTTACAATGAGCAGTTCTTC,CASSGQGYNEQFF
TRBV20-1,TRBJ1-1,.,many,TGCAGTGCTAGAGAAAACACTGAAGCTTTCTTT,CSARENTEAFF
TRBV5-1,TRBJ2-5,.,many,TGCGCCAGCAGCTTGGACCAAGAGACCCAGTACTTC,CASSLDQETQYF
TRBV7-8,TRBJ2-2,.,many,TGTGCCAGCAGCTTAGTGACCTGGGGGGATAGGCGCACCGGGGAGCTGTTTTTT,CASSLVTWGDRRTGELFF
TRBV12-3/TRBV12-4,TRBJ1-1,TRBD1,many,TGTGCCAGCAGTAAATCAGGGGGCGGAACTGAAGCTTTCTTT,CASSKSGGGTEAFF
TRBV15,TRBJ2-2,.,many,TGTGCCACCAGCAGAGAATACCCTACCGGGGAGCTGTTTTTT,CATSREYPTGELFF
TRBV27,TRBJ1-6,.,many,TGTGCCAGCAGATACCCCAGCCAGGGTGGGTCACCCCTCCACTTT,CASRYPSQGGSPLHF